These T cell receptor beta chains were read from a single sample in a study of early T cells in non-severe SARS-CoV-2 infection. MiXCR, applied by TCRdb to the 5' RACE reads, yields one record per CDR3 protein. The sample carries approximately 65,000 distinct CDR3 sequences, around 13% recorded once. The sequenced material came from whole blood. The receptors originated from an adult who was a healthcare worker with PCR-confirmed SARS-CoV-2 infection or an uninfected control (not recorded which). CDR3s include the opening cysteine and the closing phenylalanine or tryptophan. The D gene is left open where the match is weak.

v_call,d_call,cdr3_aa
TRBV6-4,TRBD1,CASRQQGVAEAFF
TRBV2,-,CASSEKLRKFF
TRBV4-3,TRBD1,CASSQETGGFTEAFF
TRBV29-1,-,CSIMGAGGTDTQYF
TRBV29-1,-,CSLHDTNTEAFF
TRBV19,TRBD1,CASSWDRGPNTGELFF
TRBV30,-,CAWSVGQGNSPLHF
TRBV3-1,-,CASSQDKAILGDEQFF
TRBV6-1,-,CASRYDLRTDSNQPQHF
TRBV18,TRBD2,CASSPPGGGRYNEQFF
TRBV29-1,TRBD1,CSVGDRAYNEQFF
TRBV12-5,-,CASGFSGYEQYF
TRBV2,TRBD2,CASSGRSGGHEQTQYF
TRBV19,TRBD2,CASSMRSGGAYNEQFF
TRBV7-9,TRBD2,CASSHTGTSAYNEQFF
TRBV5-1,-,CASSLGGARKGIQYF
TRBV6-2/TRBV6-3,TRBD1,CASRQGQEQYF
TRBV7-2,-,CASTPGAGLPYEQYF
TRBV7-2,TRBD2,CASSISGTTQETQYF
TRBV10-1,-,CASSEQGNSYEQYF
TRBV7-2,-,CASSLGRGSGANVLTF
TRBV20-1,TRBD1,CSARAGGLSNQPQHF
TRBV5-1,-,CASSSRLKNTEAFF
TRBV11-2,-,CASSPGRDTEAFF
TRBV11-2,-,CASSLRDTDTQYF
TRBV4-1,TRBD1,CASSQDSGQPAYEQYF
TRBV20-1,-,CSAPPGLRTGEQYF
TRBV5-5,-,CASSFWRGNYEQYF
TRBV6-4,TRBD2,CASSDSTSGGNIQYF
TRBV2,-,CASSDLGAETQYF
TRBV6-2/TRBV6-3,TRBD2,CASSYIAGDFPAKNIQYF
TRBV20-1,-,CSAKSGQITTNEKLFF
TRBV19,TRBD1,CASSPHRGDGANVLTF
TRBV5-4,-,CASSLEAGNTEAFF
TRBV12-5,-,CASGPGPGELFF
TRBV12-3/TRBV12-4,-,CASSTFITDTQYF
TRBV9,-,CASSVADWGDTQYF
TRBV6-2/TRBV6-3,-,CASSYVETSTDTQYF
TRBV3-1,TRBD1,CASSQDRVGAWSPLHF
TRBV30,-,CAWSVGVGELFF
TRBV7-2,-,CASSSSRGLSYEQYF
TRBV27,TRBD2,CASSLVPSGPPTDTQYF
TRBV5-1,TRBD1,CASSPGTGDYGYTF
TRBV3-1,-,CASSQVGGNTEAFF
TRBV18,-,CASSPGQETQYF
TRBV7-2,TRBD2,CASRKTSGAPGELFF
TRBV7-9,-,CASSAGANYGYTF
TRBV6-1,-,CASSEQGVPISYEQYF
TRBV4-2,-,CASSQDMSGEQYF
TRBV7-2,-,CASSPYEGPTSPLHF
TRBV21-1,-,CASSPGLAVEQYF
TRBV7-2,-,CASSPVLGDQETQYF
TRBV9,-,CASSVGRSSTDTQYF
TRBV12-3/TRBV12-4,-,CASSLMYEQYF
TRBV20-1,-,CSARQGTGQPQHF
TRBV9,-,CASSVDDNSPLHF
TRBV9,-,CASSVAGIGTGELFF
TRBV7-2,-,CASSPQGLSNQPQHF
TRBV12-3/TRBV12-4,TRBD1,CASSRQGESGANVLTF
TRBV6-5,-,CASSFKKQGYNSPLHF